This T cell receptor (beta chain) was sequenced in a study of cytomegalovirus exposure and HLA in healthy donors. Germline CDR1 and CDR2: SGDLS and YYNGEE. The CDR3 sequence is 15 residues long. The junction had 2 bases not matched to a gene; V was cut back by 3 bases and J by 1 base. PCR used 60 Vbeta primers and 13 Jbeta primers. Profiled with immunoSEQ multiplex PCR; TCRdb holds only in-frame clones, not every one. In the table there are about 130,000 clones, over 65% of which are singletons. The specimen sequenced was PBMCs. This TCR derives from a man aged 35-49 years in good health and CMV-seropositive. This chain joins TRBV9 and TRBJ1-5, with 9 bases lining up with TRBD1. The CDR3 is CASSATGGSNQPQHF. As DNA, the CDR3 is TGTGCCAGCAGCGCGACAGGGGGGAGCAATCAGCCCCAGCATTTT.